This TCR beta chain was observed in a study of CD8+ T cells in alopecia areata. The CDR3 runs 15 residues. The germline gives CDR1 SGHRS, CDR2 YFSETQ. The V end lost 3 bases, the J end lost 4 bases, and 15 bases lay between the germline ends. As to treatment: oral pan-JAK inhibitor, 5-10 mg twice daily. The investigators collected lesional scalp punch biopsies and peripheral blood from alopecia areata patients. CD4+ and CD8+ T cells were sorted from PBMCs stained for CD3, CD4 and CD8. Notes on the study in general: One nonresponder makes the tie between baseline CD8+ expansion and response uncertain.

In each case, RNA was isolated and then reverse transcribed into cDNA as the sequencing template. The protocol was immunoSEQ multiplex PCR, while the TCRdb copy is restricted to in-frame clones and leaves out a portion. The table has approximately 300,000 clones, roughly 64% seen once. With respect to this clone: The antigen is unknown.

The input for sequencing was CD4+ T cells sorted from blood, taken at week 24, from a patient treated with tofacitinib. This chain links TRBV5-1 with TRBJ2-3, with D possibly matching TRBD2 (6 bases). The source of this sequence is a human donor with alopecia areata. CDR3 sequence (DNA): TGCGCCAGCAGCTACGGGACTTTACTTTCAGATACGCAGTATTTT. It translates to CASSYGTLLSDTQYF.